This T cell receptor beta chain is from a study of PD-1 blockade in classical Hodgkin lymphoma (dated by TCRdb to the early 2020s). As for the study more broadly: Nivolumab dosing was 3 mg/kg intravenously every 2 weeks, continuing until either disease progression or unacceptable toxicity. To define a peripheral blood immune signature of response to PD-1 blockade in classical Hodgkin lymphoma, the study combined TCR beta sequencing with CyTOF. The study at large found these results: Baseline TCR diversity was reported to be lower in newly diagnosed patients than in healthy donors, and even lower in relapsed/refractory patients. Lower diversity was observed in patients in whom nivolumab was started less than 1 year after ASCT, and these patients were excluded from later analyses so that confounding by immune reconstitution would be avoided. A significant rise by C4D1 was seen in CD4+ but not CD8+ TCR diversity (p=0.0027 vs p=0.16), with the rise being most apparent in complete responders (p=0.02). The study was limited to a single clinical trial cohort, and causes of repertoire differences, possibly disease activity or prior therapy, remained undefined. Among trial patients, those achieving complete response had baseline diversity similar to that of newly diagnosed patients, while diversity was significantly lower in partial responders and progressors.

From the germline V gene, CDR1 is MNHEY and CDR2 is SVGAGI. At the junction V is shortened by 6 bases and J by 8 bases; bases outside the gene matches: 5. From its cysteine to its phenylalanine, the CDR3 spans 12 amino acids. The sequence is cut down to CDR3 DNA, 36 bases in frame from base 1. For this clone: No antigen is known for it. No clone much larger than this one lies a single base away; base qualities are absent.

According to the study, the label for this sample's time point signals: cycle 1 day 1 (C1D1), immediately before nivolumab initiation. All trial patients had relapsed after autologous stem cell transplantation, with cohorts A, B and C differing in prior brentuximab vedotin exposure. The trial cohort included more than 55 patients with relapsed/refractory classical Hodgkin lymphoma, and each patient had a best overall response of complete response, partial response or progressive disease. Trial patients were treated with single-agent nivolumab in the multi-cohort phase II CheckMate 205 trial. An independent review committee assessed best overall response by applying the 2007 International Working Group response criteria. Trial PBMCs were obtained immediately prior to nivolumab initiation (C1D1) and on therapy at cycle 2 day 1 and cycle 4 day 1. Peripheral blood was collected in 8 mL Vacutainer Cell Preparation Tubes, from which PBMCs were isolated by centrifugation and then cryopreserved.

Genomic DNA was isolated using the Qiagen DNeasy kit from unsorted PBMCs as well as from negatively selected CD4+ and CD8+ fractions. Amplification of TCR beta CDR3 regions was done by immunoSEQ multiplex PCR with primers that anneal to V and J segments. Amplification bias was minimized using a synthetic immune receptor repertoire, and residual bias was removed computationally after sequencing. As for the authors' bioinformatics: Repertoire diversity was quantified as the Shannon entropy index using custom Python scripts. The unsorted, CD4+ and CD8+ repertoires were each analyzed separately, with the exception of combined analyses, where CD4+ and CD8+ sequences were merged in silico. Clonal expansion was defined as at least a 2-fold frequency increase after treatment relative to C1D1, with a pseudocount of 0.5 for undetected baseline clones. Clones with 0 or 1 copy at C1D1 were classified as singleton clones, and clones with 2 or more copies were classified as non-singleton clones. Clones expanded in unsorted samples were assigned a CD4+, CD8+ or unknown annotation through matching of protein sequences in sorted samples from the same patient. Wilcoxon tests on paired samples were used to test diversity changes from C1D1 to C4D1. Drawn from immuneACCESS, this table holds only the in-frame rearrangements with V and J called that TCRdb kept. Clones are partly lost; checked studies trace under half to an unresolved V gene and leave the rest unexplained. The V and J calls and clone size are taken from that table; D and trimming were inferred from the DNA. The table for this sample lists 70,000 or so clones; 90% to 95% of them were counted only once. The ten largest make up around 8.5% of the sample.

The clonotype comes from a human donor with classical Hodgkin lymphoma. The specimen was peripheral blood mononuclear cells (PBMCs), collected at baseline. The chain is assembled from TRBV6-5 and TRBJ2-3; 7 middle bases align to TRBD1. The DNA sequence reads TGTGCCAGCAGCCTGGACAGGTCTACGCAGTATTTT. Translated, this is CASSLDRSTQYF.